This T cell receptor beta chain was identified in a study of shared clonotypes between healthy human individuals. For the study at large: Ranging from 18 to 49 in age, donors were two women and three men. Donors had three CD4 naive, three CD4 memory, two CD8 naive and one CD8 memory plate apiece.

Regarding this clone: What it binds is not known.

This table comes from immunoSEQ multiplex PCR, and its TCRdb copy is limited to in-frame clones, with some not included. The data show approximately 530,000 clones, 95% to 97% seen once. Study findings and constraints: Naive subsets generally had larger estimated richness than memory subsets. In having few donors, the study represented limited genetic and exposure-history diversity.

CDR3 size: 17 residues. Germline assignment: CDR1 MDHEN and CDR2 SYDVKM. The V gene end was trimmed by 5 bases and the J gene end by 7 bases; junction bases not matched to a gene: 17. The sample taken for sequencing was naive CD4+ T cells sorted from blood. Subset indicated: CD45RA+ positively selected. This sequence originates from a woman in her thirties in good health. V is TRBV28 and J is TRBJ1-2; 9 bases are a match to TRBD1. Written as DNA, the CDR3 is TGTGCCAGCAGTCTCTTTGGGACAGGGCGCCTAAGGGGTGGCTACACCTTC. This gives the protein CASSLFGTGRLRGGYTF.